This is a list of T cell receptor beta chains from one sample in a study of T cell repertoires in cytomegalovirus infection. TCRdb fed the reads into MiXCR, producing one record per CDR3 protein. This sample has a few hundred thousand distinct CDR3 sequences; about 20% occur once, and the top ten carry approximately 19%. These receptors have no identified antigens. The material was cultured PBMCs, obtained from culture after CMV antigen stimulation. These receptors were collected from a human donor in good health (CMV status not recorded). Some clones in this sample may be carry-over from other donors' samples. Each CDR3 is given with its conserved first and last residue. A D gene is named only where the DNA matches it firmly. Some rows have no size entry. The others give once, few or many, or a class for an expanded clone.

cdr3_length: 15
d_call: NA
j_call: TRBJ2-5
v_call: TRBV11-2
clone_size: NA
cdr3_nt: TGTGCCAGCAGCCGTCGACTAGAAATGTCGGAGACCCAGTACTTC
cdr3_aa: CASSRRLEMSETQYF

cdr3_length: 15
d_call: NA
j_call: TRBJ2-3
v_call: TRBV5-1
clone_size: few
cdr3_nt: TGCGCCGGATCCCTGGGGGCCGGGACGACAGATACGCAGTATTTT
cdr3_aa: CAGSLGAGTTDTQYF

cdr3_length: 16
d_call: TRBD1
j_call: TRBJ2-1
v_call: TRBV4-2
clone_size: NA
cdr3_nt: TGTACCAGCAGCCAAGAGACGACAGGGTTTTACAATGAGCAGTTCTTC
cdr3_aa: CTSSQETTGFYNEQFF

cdr3_length: 12
d_call: NA
j_call: TRBJ2-5
v_call: TRBV12-3/TRBV12-4
clone_size: many
cdr3_nt: TGTGCCAGCAGTTTAGTTGAAGAGACCCAGTACTTC
cdr3_aa: CASSLVEETQYF

cdr3_length: 14
d_call: NA
j_call: TRBJ2-1
v_call: TRBV6-2/TRBV6-3
clone_size: many
cdr3_nt: TGTGCCAGCCGAGTCCCCAGCTCCTACAATGAGCAGTTCTTC
cdr3_aa: CASRVPSSYNEQFF

cdr3_length: 14
d_call: NA
j_call: TRBJ1-1
v_call: TRBV5-6
clone_size: NA
cdr3_nt: TGTGCCAGTTCCCGTTGGGAGCTGAACACTGAAGCTTTCTTT
cdr3_aa: CASSRWELNTEAFF

cdr3_length: 14
d_call: TRBD2
j_call: TRBJ2-3
v_call: TRBV2
clone_size: few
cdr3_nt: TGTGCCAGCAGTAAGAGCGGGAGCGCAGATACGCAGTATTTT
cdr3_aa: CASSKSGSADTQYF

cdr3_length: 13
d_call: NA
j_call: TRBJ2-3
v_call: TRBV11-2
clone_size: NA
cdr3_nt: TGTGCCAGCAGCTATGGACAGTCCCCTATTCAGTATTTT
cdr3_aa: CASSYGQSPIQYF

cdr3_length: 15
d_call: NA
j_call: TRBJ1-1
v_call: TRBV7-2
clone_size: many
cdr3_nt: TGTGCCAGCAGCTTAGTACGTGGGGGGATGCCTGAAGCTTTCTTT
cdr3_aa: CASSLVRGGMPEAFF

cdr3_length: 15
d_call: NA
j_call: TRBJ1-1
v_call: TRBV29-1
clone_size: NA
cdr3_nt: TGCAGCGTTGAAAACCGACCTTTTAGAGACACTGAAGCTTTCTTT
cdr3_aa: CSVENRPFRDTEAFF

cdr3_length: 13
d_call: NA
j_call: TRBJ1-2
v_call: TRBV10-3
clone_size: NA
cdr3_nt: TGTGCCATCAGCGCCGACAGAGGCTATGGCTACACCTTC
cdr3_aa: CAISADRGYGYTF

cdr3_length: 16
d_call: TRBD1
j_call: TRBJ1-5
v_call: TRBV18
clone_size: few
cdr3_nt: TGTGCCAGCTCGTTTGGGACAGGGGGCCGCAATCAGCCCCAGCATTTT
cdr3_aa: CASSFGTGGRNQPQHF

cdr3_length: 18
d_call: NA
j_call: TRBJ1-4
v_call: TRBV4-3
clone_size: few
cdr3_nt: TGCGCCAGCAGCCAAGATCAGTACTGGACAGACCGTAATGAAAAACTGTTTTTT
cdr3_aa: CASSQDQYWTDRNEKLFF

cdr3_length: 14
d_call: NA
j_call: TRBJ1-6
v_call: TRBV27
clone_size: NA
cdr3_nt: TGTGCCAGCAGTGTCCGGGACGGAAATTCACCCCTCCACTTT
cdr3_aa: CASSVRDGNSPLHF

cdr3_length: 15
d_call: NA
j_call: TRBJ2-3
v_call: TRBV11-2
clone_size: many
cdr3_nt: TGTGCCAGCAGCGGACTTTCGGTTGCCTCGGATACGCAGTATTTT
cdr3_aa: CASSGLSVASDTQYF

cdr3_length: 14
d_call: NA
j_call: TRBJ2-5
v_call: TRBV7-3
clone_size: many
cdr3_nt: TGTGCCAGCAGCTTACAGGGGAGCTTTGAGACCCAGTACTTC
cdr3_aa: CASSLQGSFETQYF

cdr3_length: 14
d_call: TRBD2
j_call: TRBJ2-1
v_call: TRBV29-1
clone_size: few
cdr3_nt: TGCAGCGTTGAAGAAGTAGCGGGAGGTAATGAGCAGTTCTTC
cdr3_aa: CSVEEVAGGNEQFF

cdr3_length: 13
d_call: NA
j_call: TRBJ1-4
v_call: TRBV18
clone_size: few
cdr3_nt: TGTGCCAGCTCACAGGGGGCTAATGAAAAACTGTTTTTT
cdr3_aa: CASSQGANEKLFF

cdr3_length: 13
d_call: NA
j_call: TRBJ2-1
v_call: TRBV6-2/TRBV6-3
clone_size: few
cdr3_nt: TGTGCCAGCAGATGGGACTCCTACAATGAGCAGTTCTTC
cdr3_aa: CASRWDSYNEQFF

cdr3_length: 20
d_call: TRBD1
j_call: TRBJ2-4
v_call: TRBV7-2
clone_size: many
cdr3_nt: TGTGCCAGCAGCTTAGCTCCCGGGACAGGGGTTATGGGAGGCAAAAACATTCAGTACTTC
cdr3_aa: CASSLAPGTGVMGGKNIQYF

cdr3_length: 14
d_call: NA
j_call: TRBJ2-7
v_call: TRBV10-3
clone_size: few
cdr3_nt: TGTGCCATCAGCGGGACCCACGAGGCCTACGAGCAGTACTTC
cdr3_aa: CAISGTHEAYEQYF

cdr3_length: 14
d_call: TRBD1
j_call: TRBJ1-4
v_call: TRBV7-2
clone_size: many
cdr3_nt: TGTGCCAGCAGCAGGGACAGGGGTAGGGAAAAACTGTTTTTT
cdr3_aa: CASSRDRGREKLFF

cdr3_length: 14
d_call: NA
j_call: TRBJ1-2
v_call: TRBV19
clone_size: NA
cdr3_nt: TGTGCCAGTAGTATAGGTGGCCTTAGAAGGGGCTACACCTTC
cdr3_aa: CASSIGGLRRGYTF

cdr3_length: 15
d_call: NA
j_call: TRBJ1-5
v_call: TRBV12-3/TRBV12-4
clone_size: few
cdr3_nt: TGTGCCAGCAGTTTAGGTGGCGGTGGAGAGCAGCCCCAGCATTTT
cdr3_aa: CASSLGGGGEQPQHF

cdr3_length: 13
d_call: NA
j_call: TRBJ1-2
v_call: TRBV3-1
clone_size: NA
cdr3_nt: TGTGCCAGCAGAGCGGATAGCCGAAATGGCTACACCTTC
cdr3_aa: CASRADSRNGYTF

cdr3_length: 14
d_call: NA
j_call: TRBJ2-1
v_call: TRBV5-4
clone_size: NA
cdr3_nt: TGTGCCAGCGCCAAGGGGGGCTCCTACAATGAGCAGTTCTTC
cdr3_aa: CASAKGGSYNEQFF

cdr3_length: 11
d_call: NA
j_call: TRBJ2-5
v_call: TRBV27
clone_size: many
cdr3_nt: TGTGCCAGCAGTTTAACAGAGACCCAGTACTTC
cdr3_aa: CASSLTETQYF

cdr3_length: 15
d_call: NA
j_call: TRBJ1-4
v_call: TRBV6-1
clone_size: NA
cdr3_nt: TGTGCCAGCAGTGGTGGGACCCGGACCAGTGAAAAACTGTTTTTT
cdr3_aa: CASSGGTRTSEKLFF

cdr3_length: 15
d_call: NA
j_call: TRBJ1-4
v_call: TRBV4-3
clone_size: many
cdr3_nt: TGCGCCAGCAGCCAAGAGAGACGACCGACTGAAAAACTGTTTTTT
cdr3_aa: CASSQERRPTEKLFF

cdr3_length: 13
d_call: TRBD2
j_call: TRBJ2-3
v_call: TRBV20-1
clone_size: few
cdr3_nt: TGCAGTGCTAGAGTGGGGGGGAAAGATACGCAGTATTTT
cdr3_aa: CSARVGGKDTQYF

cdr3_length: 17
d_call: TRBD2
j_call: TRBJ2-3
v_call: TRBV7-2
clone_size: many
cdr3_nt: TGTGCCAGCAGCTTAGTCCGACTAGCGGGAGGGACAGATACGCAGTATTTT
cdr3_aa: CASSLVRLAGGTDTQYF

cdr3_length: 15
d_call: NA
j_call: TRBJ2-1
v_call: TRBV19
clone_size: once
cdr3_nt: TGTGCCAGTAGTATAGTGACTAAGAACTACAATGAGCAGTTCTTC
cdr3_aa: CASSIVTKNYNEQFF

cdr3_length: 12
d_call: NA
j_call: TRBJ2-7
v_call: TRBV6-6
clone_size: many
cdr3_nt: TGTGCCAGCAGTTACTCAGCGCTGGGGGAGTACTTC
cdr3_aa: CASSYSALGEYF

cdr3_length: 14
d_call: NA
j_call: TRBJ1-2
v_call: TRBV27
clone_size: few
cdr3_nt: TGTGCCAGCAGCCGAACTTTCCATGGGGGTGGCTACACCTTC
cdr3_aa: CASSRTFHGGGYTF

cdr3_length: 15
d_call: NA
j_call: TRBJ1-1
v_call: TRBV5-1
clone_size: once
cdr3_nt: TGCGCCAGCAGCCGGAACAGGGTGACGAACACTGAAGCTTTCTTT
cdr3_aa: CASSRNRVTNTEAFF

cdr3_length: 15
d_call: TRBD2
j_call: TRBJ2-1
v_call: TRBV27
clone_size: few
cdr3_nt: TGTGCCAGCAGTTCCCTAGCGGGAGATAACTATGAGCAGTTCTTC
cdr3_aa: CASSSLAGDNYEQFF

cdr3_length: 15
d_call: NA
j_call: TRBJ1-5
v_call: TRBV27
clone_size: few
cdr3_nt: TGTGCCAGCAGTTTATCGATGGGGGGGGATCAGCCCCAGCATTTT
cdr3_aa: CASSLSMGGDQPQHF

cdr3_length: 16
d_call: TRBD2
j_call: TRBJ2-1
v_call: TRBV5-1
clone_size: NA
cdr3_nt: TGCGCCAGCAGCTTGGAGGGTAGCGGGCTGTACAATGAGCAGTTCTTC
cdr3_aa: CASSLEGSGLYNEQFF

cdr3_length: 16
d_call: NA
j_call: TRBJ1-3
v_call: TRBV7-2
clone_size: many
cdr3_nt: TGTGCCAGCAGCTTAGAGGTGTGGAGCTCTGGAAACACCATATATTTT
cdr3_aa: CASSLEVWSSGNTIYF

cdr3_length: 15
d_call: TRBD1
j_call: TRBJ1-5
v_call: TRBV2
clone_size: few
cdr3_nt: TGTGCCAGCAGTGTGGGAGGGGGCACAATTCAGCCCCAGCATTTT
cdr3_aa: CASSVGGGTIQPQHF

cdr3_length: 14
d_call: TRBD2
j_call: TRBJ2-7
v_call: TRBV20-1
clone_size: NA
cdr3_nt: TGCAGTGCTGAGGGGACTAGCGGGTCCTACGAGCAGTACTTC
cdr3_aa: CSAEGTSGSYEQYF

cdr3_length: 15
d_call: NA
j_call: TRBJ1-6
v_call: TRBV7-8
clone_size: many
cdr3_nt: TGTGCCAGCAGCTTAGACAGCCAGGGGTTTTCACCCCTCCACTTT
cdr3_aa: CASSLDSQGFSPLHF

cdr3_length: 18
d_call: NA
j_call: TRBJ1-4
v_call: TRBV20-1
clone_size: NA
cdr3_nt: TGCAGTGCCAAGAATCGTGGGCAGGGCGATGCAACTAATGAAAAACTGTTTTTT
cdr3_aa: CSAKNRGQGDATNEKLFF

cdr3_length: 14
d_call: NA
j_call: TRBJ1-1
v_call: TRBV12-3/TRBV12-4
clone_size: NA
cdr3_nt: TGTGCCAGCAGGTCCCAGGGGTCGAAGACTGAAGCTTTCTTT
cdr3_aa: CASRSQGSKTEAFF

cdr3_length: 14
d_call: TRBD2
j_call: TRBJ2-1
v_call: TRBV20-1
clone_size: NA
cdr3_nt: TGCAGTTTCGAGCGGGAGGGCCGAGGGTATGAGCAGTTCTTC
cdr3_aa: CSFEREGRGYEQFF

cdr3_length: 14
d_call: TRBD2
j_call: TRBJ2-7
v_call: TRBV6-1
clone_size: many
cdr3_nt: TGTGCCAGCACGCTAGCGGGAGCTAATTACGAGCAGTACTTC
cdr3_aa: CASTLAGANYEQYF

cdr3_length: 16
d_call: TRBD1
j_call: TRBJ1-3
v_call: TRBV28
clone_size: few
cdr3_nt: TGTGCCAGCAGTCTTCCGGGACAGGGGGGGGGAAACACCATATATTTT
cdr3_aa: CASSLPGQGGGNTIYF

cdr3_length: 16
d_call: NA
j_call: TRBJ2-7
v_call: TRBV7-2
clone_size: many
cdr3_nt: TGTGCCAGCAGCGTGGGGCTAGGAGGCGGGTTCTACGAGCAGTACTTC
cdr3_aa: CASSVGLGGGFYEQYF

cdr3_length: 15
d_call: TRBD2
j_call: TRBJ2-5
v_call: TRBV4-2
clone_size: NA
cdr3_nt: TGTGCCAGCAGCCAAGAGGAACTAGCGGGAGAGACCCAGTACTTC
cdr3_aa: CASSQEELAGETQYF

cdr3_length: 15
d_call: TRBD2
j_call: TRBJ2-3
v_call: TRBV15
clone_size: few
cdr3_nt: TGTGCCACCAGCAGGAGACTAGCTGGGGCAGATACGCAGTATTTT
cdr3_aa: CATSRRLAGADTQYF

cdr3_length: 17
d_call: NA
j_call: TRBJ2-1
v_call: TRBV5-1
clone_size: many
cdr3_nt: TGCGCCAGCAGCTTGGAGGAACCGGGACTGCCTTACAATGAGCAGTTCTTC
cdr3_aa: CASSLEEPGLPYNEQFF

cdr3_length: 13
d_call: NA
j_call: TRBJ2-7
v_call: TRBV6-6
clone_size: few
cdr3_nt: TGTGCCAGCAGTTACCTAGGCGGGTACGAGCAGTACTTC
cdr3_aa: CASSYLGGYEQYF

cdr3_length: 14
d_call: TRBD1
j_call: TRBJ2-5
v_call: TRBV7-6
clone_size: many
cdr3_nt: TGTGCCAGCAGCCCCCGGGACAGACAAGAGACCCAGTACTTC
cdr3_aa: CASSPRDRQETQYF

cdr3_length: 14
d_call: NA
j_call: TRBJ1-1
v_call: TRBV7-9
clone_size: many
cdr3_nt: TGTGCCAGCAGCCCACCTTTCGGGGCCCCTGAAGCTTTCTTT
cdr3_aa: CASSPPFGAPEAFF